A single sample is the source of the 19 T cell receptor beta chains below, sequenced in a study of T cell responses to AZD1222 COVID-19 vaccine. Repertoires were generated with immunoSEQ multiplex PCR, while TCRdb's copy carries only in-frame clones and drops some. Seen here are about 160,000 clones, roughly 87% observed once, and the top ten hold 5.1%. The specimen was peripheral blood, collected on day 0 of AZD1222 vaccination. The receptors stem from an adult in good health.

The chain carries TRBV6-4 and TRBJ2-2; TRBD1 matches at 12 bases. Germline CDR1 reads MRHNA; CDR2 reads SNTAGT. The length of the CDR3 is 15 residues. V gave up 7 bases and J gave up 8 bases; unmatched junction bases: 8. CDR3 sequence reads: CASNFRDRGRGELFF. The CDR3 nucleotides read TGTGCCAGCAATTTCCGGGACAGGGGGCGTGGGGAGCTGTTTTTT.

This chain connects TRBV7-5 to TRBJ2-7; the table names TRBD2, a call not compared with the DNA. TRBV7-5 is a documented pseudogene. The CDR3 spans 16 residues. CDR3 amino acids: CVRSLAPGRVSYEQYF. In DNA form, the CDR3 reads TGTGTCAGAAGCTTAGCCCCCGGGAGGGTCTCCTACGAGCAGTACTTC.

This clone showed up many times. The chain employs TRBV4-3 and TRBJ2-1; D is unresolved. V was cut by 0 bases and J by 3 bases, with 9 bases left in between. Germline V lookup: CDR1 LGHNA, CDR2 YSLEER. The CDR3 totals 15 residues. The CDR3 bases are TGCGCCAGCAGCCAAGATCTAGAGGTCTACAATGAGCAGTTCTTC. Translating gives CASSQDLEVYNEQFF.

The gene calls are TRBV2 and TRBJ1-1, with D unresolved. The CDR3 covers 12 residues. V was cut by 4 bases and J by 8 bases, with 11 bases left in between. Looked up from germline, CDR1 is SNHLY and CDR2 is FYNNEI. CDR3: CASSGRMDEAFF. DNA of the CDR3: TGTGCCAGCAGTGGTCGCATGGACGAAGCTTTCTTT.

The genes are TRBV6-2 or TRBV6-3 and TRBJ2-7, with D perhaps TRBD1 (6 bases). The CDR3 totals 16 residues. The germline CDR1 and CDR2 sequences are MNHEY and SVGEGT. V lost 6 bases and J lost 3, with 21 bases in between. The CDR3 coding sequence is TGTGCCAGCAGCCGATATCCCCCCGGGACACACTACGAGCAGTACTTC. Its protein product is CASSRYPPGTHYEQYF.

The rearrangement uses TRBV5-5 and TRBJ2-7; perhaps TRBD1 as D (5 bases). The CDR3 is 12 amino acids. Germline V gene sequence: CDR1 SGHKS, CDR2 YYEKEE (reference sequence). The V gene lost 3 bases and the J gene lost 3 bases, with 7 bases spanning the gap. This chain's CDR3 is CASSSDSYEQYF. In nucleotides, the CDR3 is TGTGCCAGCAGCTCAGACAGCTACGAGCAGTACTTC.

The gene calls are TRBV10-2 and TRBJ1-1; D is undetermined. The V and J ends lost 3 bases and 3 bases respectively, with 8 bases between them. This CDR3 comprises 13 residues. Per the germline V gene, CDR1 is WSHSY and CDR2 is SAAADI. CDR3 amino acids: CASSDSGHTEAFF. The CDR3 bases are TGCGCCAGCAGTGACTCGGGCCACACTGAAGCTTTCTTT.

The rearrangement uses TRBV14 and TRBJ2-7, with D tentatively TRBD1 (6 bases). The V end was cut by 8 bases, the J end by 6 bases, with 17 bases between. Per germline, CDR1 SGHDN and CDR2 FVKESK. The CDR3 consists of 13 residues. CDR3 coding DNA: TGTGCCAGCCGTAAGGACAGTCGCCTCGAGCAGTACTTC. Protein product: CASRKDSRLEQYF.

CDR3 bases: TGTGCCAGTAATCACAGGACAGGGTCCGGGGAGCTGTTTTTT. Translated, it gives CASNHRTGSGELFF. The chain combines TRBV19 with TRBJ2-2; 8 bases agree with TRBD1. The germline gives CDR1 LNHDA, CDR2 SQIVND (reference sequence). This CDR3 region has 14 residues. J gave up 6 bases and V 7 bases, and 7 bases lay outside the gene matches.

There are a few counts of this clone. CDR3 DNA: TGTGCCAGCAGCCAAGTGATCGGAGGTGGCTACACCTTC. Amino acids: CASSQVIGGGYTF. V gene TRBV3-1 (or the pseudogene TRBV3-2) combines with J gene TRBJ1-2; D is unclear. The CDR3 is made up of 13 amino acids. Deletions cut 1 base from V and 7 bases from J, with 10 bases between. CDR1 is LGHDT, CDR2 YNNKEL, per germline (reference sequence).

This clone was recorded once. The rearrangement links TRBV28 to TRBJ1-2, with no clear D. The CDR3 is made up of 13 amino acids. The germline CDR1 and CDR2 sequences are MDHEN and SYDVKM. V lost 6 bases and J lost 4, with 12 bases in between. The CDR3 region is CASRTDGVYGYTF. DNA for the CDR3: TGTGCCAGCAGAACCGACGGGGTCTATGGCTACACCTTC.

This chain links TRBV6-5 with TRBJ1-2; D gene unclear. Germline V gives CDR1 MNHEY, CDR2 SVGAGI. CDR3 size: 13 residues. V gave up 11 bases and J gave up 1 base, with 14 bases separating them. CDR3 region: CAVTVLLNYGYTF. In DNA, the CDR3 is TGTGCCGTCACAGTACTACTTAACTATGGCTACACCTTC.

This rearrangement joins TRBV11-3 to TRBJ2-1; the D gene is possibly TRBD1 (6 bases). Between the trimmed V and J ends, which lost 5 bases and 2 bases, there was a span of 19 bases. CDR1 is SGHNT, CDR2 YENEEA, per germline. The length of the CDR3 is 17 residues. The CDR3 protein is CASSPSRGLATYNEQFF. Here the CDR3 DNA reads TGTGCCAGCAGCCCTTCCAGGGGCCTAGCAACCTACAATGAGCAGTTCTTC.

The V call is TRBV15, the J call TRBJ2-1; possible D gene TRBD2, 5 bases. The CDR3 loop spans 16 amino acids. CDR1 is LNHNV, CDR2 YYDKDF, per germline (reference sequence). V was pared by 1 base and J by 1 base, with 11 bases between. The CDR3 here is CATSRGTQNSYNEQFF. DNA of the CDR3: TGTGCCACCAGCAGAGGGACTCAGAATTCCTACAATGAGCAGTTCTTC.

The rearrangement uses TRBV19 and TRBJ1-2; 7 nucleotides match TRBD1. This CDR3 region has 13 residues. V lost 6 bases, J lost 3 bases, and 4 bases stayed unmatched. Germline loops: CDR1 LNHDA, CDR2 SQIVND (reference sequence). CDR3 protein: CASRRTGDYGYTF. CDR3 bases: TGTGCCAGTAGGAGGACAGGCGACTATGGCTACACCTTC.

The chain combines TRBV6-5 with TRBJ2-1; weak D call: TRBD1 (5 bases). V lost 8 bases and J 10 bases, leaving 9 bases between the germline ends. CDR1 and CDR2 (germline): MNHEY, SVGAGI. This CDR3 contains 10 residues. The CDR3 sequence is CASARGEQFF. The CDR3 region has the DNA TGTGCCAGCGCTAGGGGAGAGCAGTTCTTC.

The rearrangement uses TRBV3-1 (or the pseudogene TRBV3-2) and TRBJ1-5; TRBD1 matches 10 bases. V gave up 4 bases and J gave up 7 bases; unmatched junction bases: 7. Germline CDR1 and CDR2: LGHDT and YNNKEL (reference sequence). The length of the CDR3 is 15 residues. The CDR3, as DNA: TGTGCCAGCAGCCCGCTAGGACAGGGGGGCCAGCCCCAGCATTTT. Its protein product is CASSPLGQGGQPQHF.

V is TRBV28 and J is TRBJ2-5, with no clear D. The CDR3 has 13 amino acids. CDR1 is MDHEN, CDR2 SYDVKM, per germline. Trimming took 4 bases from V and 4 from J, leaving 10 bases between them. CDR3 amino acids: CASSSPGRETQYF. DNA of the CDR3: TGTGCCAGCAGTTCCCCGGGCCGAGAGACCCAGTACTTC.

The chain employs TRBV7-2 and TRBJ2-7; D gene unclear. Germline loops: CDR1 SGHTA, CDR2 FQGNSA. With 4 bases removed from V and 4 bases from J, the gap between germline ends came to 5 bases. This CDR3 contains 11 residues. CDR3 in amino acids: CASSSVYEQYF. The CDR3 DNA reads as TGTGCCAGCAGCTCTGTGTACGAGCAGTACTTC.